This T cell receptor beta chain originates from a study of OX40 agonist ivuxolimab in advanced cancers. About the research overall: Treatment received earlier with anti-PD-1, anti-PD-L1 or anti-CTLA-4 agents was allowed, and 40% had some.

This clone showed up just a few times. Its antigen is currently unknown. Repertoires were generated with immunoSEQ multiplex PCR, while TCRdb's copy carries only in-frame clones and drops some. Of tens of thousands of clones listed, around 83% were seen once; the top ten hold 0.85% to 1%. CDR1 and CDR2 (germline): KGHSH, LQKENI. This CDR3 is 14 amino acids long. Trimming removed 3 bases at V and 0 bases at J, with 6 bases between. Study-level results: Doses of 0.1 to 3.0 mg/kg were accompanied by clonal expansion of CD4+ and CD8+ blood T cells by week 6.

This sample comprised CD4+ or CD8+ T cells sorted from blood, obtained in a trial of the OX40 agonist ivuxolimab. The chain links TRBV18 to TRBJ1-5; unclear D gene. This clonotype was sampled from an adult with an advanced solid tumor such as melanoma, head and neck, liver or kidney cancer. The CDR3 sequence is CASSPTHSNQPQHF. CDR3 bases: TGTGCCAGCTCACCGACACATAGCAATCAGCCCCAGCATTTT.